The entry below gives a single T cell receptor (beta chain) sequence along with its context. Its specificity is unknown. This sample is drawn from a study of CD8 T cells in ankylosing spondylitis. Quantitative barcoded 5'-RACE was used to prepare TCR beta libraries. MiXCR, applied by TCRdb to the 5' RACE reads, yields one record per CDR3 protein. The sample yields some 38,000 distinct CDR3 sequences, 10% seen once. This CDR3 region has 17 residues. Germline V gives CDR1 SGHNT, CDR2 YYREEE (reference sequence). V was pared by 4 bases and J by 2 bases, with 7 bases of the junction left unmatched. Study conclusions and caveats: The clones that were linked to disease were reported to be significantly enriched in matched synovial fluid samples from ankylosing spondylitis patients. Made up of under ten highly homologous variants, a TCR beta motif appeared characteristic of ankylosing spondylitis blood.

The chain couples TRBV5-4 to TRBJ2-7, with 15 bases aligning to TRBD2. The sequenced material came from blood, either unsorted or a sorted T cell fraction (not recorded which). The receptor was isolated from a male donor with ankylosing spondylitis or in good health (not recorded which). The CDR3 DNA reads as TGTGCCAGCAGCCCGGGACTAGCGGGAGGTTCCCCCTACGAGCAGTACTTC. It is translated as CASSPGLAGGSPYEQYF.